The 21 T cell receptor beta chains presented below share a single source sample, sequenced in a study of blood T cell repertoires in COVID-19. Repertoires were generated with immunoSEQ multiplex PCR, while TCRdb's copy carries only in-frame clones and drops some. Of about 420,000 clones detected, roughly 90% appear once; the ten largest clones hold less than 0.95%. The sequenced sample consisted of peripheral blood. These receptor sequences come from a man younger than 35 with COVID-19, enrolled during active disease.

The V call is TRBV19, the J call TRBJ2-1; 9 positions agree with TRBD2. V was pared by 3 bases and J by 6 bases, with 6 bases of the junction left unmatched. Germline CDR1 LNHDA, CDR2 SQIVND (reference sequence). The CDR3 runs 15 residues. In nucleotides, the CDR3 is TGTGCCAGTAGTATCCGCGGGGGGGTTCTCAATGAGCAGTTCTTC. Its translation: CASSIRGGVLNEQFF.

The CDR3, as DNA: TGTGCCTGGAGTATTTGGGAGAAAGCTTTCTTT. Translation: CAWSIWEKAFF. The chain employs TRBV30 and TRBJ1-1; no clear D. Germline V lookup: CDR1 GTSNPN, CDR2 SVGIG (reference sequence). CDR3 length: 11 residues. Trimming left V 2 bases short and J 9 bases short, with 10 bases between. Full variable domain (missing parts from reference TRBV30 and TRBJ1-1): SQTIHQWPATLVQPVGSPLSLECTVEGTSNPNLYWYRQAAGRGLQLLFYSVGIGQISSEVPQNLSASRPQDRQFILSSKKLLLSDSGFYLCAWSIWEKAFFGQGTRLTVV.

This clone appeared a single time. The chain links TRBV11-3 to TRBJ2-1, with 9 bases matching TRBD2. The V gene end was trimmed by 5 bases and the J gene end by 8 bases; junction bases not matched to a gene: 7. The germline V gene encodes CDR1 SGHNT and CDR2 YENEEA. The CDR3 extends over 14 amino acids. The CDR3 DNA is TGTGCCAGCAGCCAAGGGATAGCGGGAGATGAGCAGTTCTTC. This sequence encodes CASSQGIAGDEQFF.

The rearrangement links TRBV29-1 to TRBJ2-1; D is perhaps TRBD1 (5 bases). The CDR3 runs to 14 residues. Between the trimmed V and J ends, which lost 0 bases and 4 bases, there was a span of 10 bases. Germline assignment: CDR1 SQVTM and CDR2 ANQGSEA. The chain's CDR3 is CSVEDQDIYNEQFF. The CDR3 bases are TGCAGCGTTGAAGATCAGGACATATACAATGAGCAGTTCTTC.

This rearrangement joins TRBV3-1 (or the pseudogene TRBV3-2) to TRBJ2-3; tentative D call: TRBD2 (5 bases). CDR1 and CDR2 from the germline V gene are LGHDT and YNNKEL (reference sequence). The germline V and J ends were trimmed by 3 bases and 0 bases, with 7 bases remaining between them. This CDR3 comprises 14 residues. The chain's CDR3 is CASSQGASTDTQYF. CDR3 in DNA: TGTGCCAGCAGCCAGGGAGCAAGCACAGATACGCAGTATTTT.

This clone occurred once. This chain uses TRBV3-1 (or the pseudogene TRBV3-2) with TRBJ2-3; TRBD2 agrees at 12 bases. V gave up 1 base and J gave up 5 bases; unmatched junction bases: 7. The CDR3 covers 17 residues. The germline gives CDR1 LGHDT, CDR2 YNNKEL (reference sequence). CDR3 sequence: CASSQVWLAGGRDTQYF. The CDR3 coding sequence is TGTGCCAGCAGCCAAGTGTGGCTAGCGGGAGGGAGAGATACGCAGTATTTT.

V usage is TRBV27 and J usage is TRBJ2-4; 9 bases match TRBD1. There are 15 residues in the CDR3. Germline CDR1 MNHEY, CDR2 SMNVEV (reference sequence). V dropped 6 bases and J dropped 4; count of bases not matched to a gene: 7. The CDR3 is CASREAGTGKNIQYF. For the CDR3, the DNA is TGTGCCAGCAGAGAGGCCGGGACAGGGAAAAACATTCAGTACTTC.

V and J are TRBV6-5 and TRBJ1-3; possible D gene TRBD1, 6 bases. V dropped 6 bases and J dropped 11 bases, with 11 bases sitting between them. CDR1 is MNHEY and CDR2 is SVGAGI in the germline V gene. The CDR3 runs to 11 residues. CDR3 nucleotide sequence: TGTGCCAGCAGAAACAGGGTTCCCATATATTTT. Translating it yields CASRNRVPIYF.

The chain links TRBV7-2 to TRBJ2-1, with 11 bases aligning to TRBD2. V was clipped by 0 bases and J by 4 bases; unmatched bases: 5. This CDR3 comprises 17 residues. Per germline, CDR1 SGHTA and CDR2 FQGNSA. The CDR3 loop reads CASSLASGRAQYNEQFF. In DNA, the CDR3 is TGTGCCAGCAGCTTAGCTAGCGGGAGGGCCCAGTACAATGAGCAGTTCTTC.

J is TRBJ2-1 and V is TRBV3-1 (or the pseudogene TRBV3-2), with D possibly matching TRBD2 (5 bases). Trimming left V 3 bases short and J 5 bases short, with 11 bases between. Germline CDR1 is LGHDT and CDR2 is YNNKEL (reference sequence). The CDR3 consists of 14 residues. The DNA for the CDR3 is TGTGCCAGCAGCCAGCGGACTGTACACAATGAGCAGTTCTTC. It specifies CASSQRTVHNEQFF.

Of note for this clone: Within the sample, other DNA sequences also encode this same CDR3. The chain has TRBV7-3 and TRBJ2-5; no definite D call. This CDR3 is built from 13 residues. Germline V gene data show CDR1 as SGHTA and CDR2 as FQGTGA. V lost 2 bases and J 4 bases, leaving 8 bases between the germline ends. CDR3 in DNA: TGTGCCAGCAGCTTAGGCCCGGGAGAGACCCAGTACTTC. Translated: CASSLGPGETQYF. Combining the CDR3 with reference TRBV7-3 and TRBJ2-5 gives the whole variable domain GAGVSQTPSNKVTEKGKYVELRCDPISGHTALYWYRQSLGQGPEFLIYFQGTGAADDSGLPNDRFFAVRPEGSVSTLKIQRTERGDSAVYLCASSLGPGETQYFGPGTRLLVL.

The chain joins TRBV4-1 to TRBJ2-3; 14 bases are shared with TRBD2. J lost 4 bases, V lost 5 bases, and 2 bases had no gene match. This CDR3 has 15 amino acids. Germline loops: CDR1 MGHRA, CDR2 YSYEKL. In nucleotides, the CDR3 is TGCGCCAGCAGCAAGACTAGCGGGAGGGCAGATACGCAGTATTTT. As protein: CASSKTSGRADTQYF.

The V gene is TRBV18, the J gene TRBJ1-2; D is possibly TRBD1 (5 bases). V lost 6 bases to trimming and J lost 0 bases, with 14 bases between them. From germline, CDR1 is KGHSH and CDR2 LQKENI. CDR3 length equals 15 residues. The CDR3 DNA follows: TGTGCCAGCTCCCCGGACACCAATACTAACTATGGCTACACCTTC. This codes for CASSPDTNTNYGYTF.

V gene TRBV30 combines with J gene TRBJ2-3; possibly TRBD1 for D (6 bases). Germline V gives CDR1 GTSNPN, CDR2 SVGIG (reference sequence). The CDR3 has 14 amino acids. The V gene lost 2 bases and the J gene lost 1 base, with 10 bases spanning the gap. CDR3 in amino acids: CAWSKAGGTDTQYF. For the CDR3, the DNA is TGTGCCTGGAGTAAGGCAGGGGGCACAGATACGCAGTATTTT.

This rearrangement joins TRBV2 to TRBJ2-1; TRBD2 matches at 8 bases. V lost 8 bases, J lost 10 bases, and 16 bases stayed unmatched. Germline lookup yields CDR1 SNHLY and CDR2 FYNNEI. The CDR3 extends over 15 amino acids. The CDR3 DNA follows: TGTGCCAGCCACCCCGAGCGGACCTCGGGGGGGGAGCAGTTCTTC. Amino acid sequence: CASHPERTSGGEQFF.

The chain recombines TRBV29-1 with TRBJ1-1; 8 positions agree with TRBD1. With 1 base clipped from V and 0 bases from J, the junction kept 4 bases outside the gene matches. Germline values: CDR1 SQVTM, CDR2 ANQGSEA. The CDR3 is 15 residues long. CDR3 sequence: CSVEVPGQVNTEAFF. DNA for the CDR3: TGCAGCGTTGAAGTACCGGGACAGGTGAACACTGAAGCTTTCTTT.

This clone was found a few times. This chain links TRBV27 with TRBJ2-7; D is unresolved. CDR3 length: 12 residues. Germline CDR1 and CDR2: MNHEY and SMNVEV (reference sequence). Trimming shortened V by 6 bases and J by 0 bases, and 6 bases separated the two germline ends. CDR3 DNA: TGTGCCAGCAGCTATGACTCCTACGAGCAGTACTTC. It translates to CASSYDSYEQYF.

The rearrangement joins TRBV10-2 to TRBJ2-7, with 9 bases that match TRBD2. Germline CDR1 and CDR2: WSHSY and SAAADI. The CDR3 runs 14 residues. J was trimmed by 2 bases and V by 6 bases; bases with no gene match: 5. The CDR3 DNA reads TGCGCCAGCAGGCTAGCGGGGTCAACCTACGAGCAGTACTTC. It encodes CASRLAGSTYEQYF.

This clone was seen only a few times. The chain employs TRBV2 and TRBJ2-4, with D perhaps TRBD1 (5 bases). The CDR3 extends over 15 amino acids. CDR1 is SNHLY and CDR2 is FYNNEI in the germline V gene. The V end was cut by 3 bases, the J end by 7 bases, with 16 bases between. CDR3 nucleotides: TGTGCCAGCAGTGATGCGGACACCCACCGGAACATTCAGTACTTC. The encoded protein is CASSDADTHRNIQYF.

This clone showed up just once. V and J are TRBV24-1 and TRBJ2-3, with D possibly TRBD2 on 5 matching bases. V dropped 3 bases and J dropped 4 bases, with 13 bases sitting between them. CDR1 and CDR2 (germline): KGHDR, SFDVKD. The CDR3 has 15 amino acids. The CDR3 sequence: CATSDGSSIPDTQYF. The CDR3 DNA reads TGTGCCACCAGTGATGGATCTAGCATCCCAGATACGCAGTATTTT.

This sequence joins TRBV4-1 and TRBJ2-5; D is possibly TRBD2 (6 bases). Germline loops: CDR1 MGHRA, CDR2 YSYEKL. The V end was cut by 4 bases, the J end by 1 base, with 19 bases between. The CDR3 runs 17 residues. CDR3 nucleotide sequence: TGCGCCAGCAGCCCCCAAACCCGGAGGGGCCTCCAAGAGACCCAGTACTTC. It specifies CASSPQTRRGLQETQYF.